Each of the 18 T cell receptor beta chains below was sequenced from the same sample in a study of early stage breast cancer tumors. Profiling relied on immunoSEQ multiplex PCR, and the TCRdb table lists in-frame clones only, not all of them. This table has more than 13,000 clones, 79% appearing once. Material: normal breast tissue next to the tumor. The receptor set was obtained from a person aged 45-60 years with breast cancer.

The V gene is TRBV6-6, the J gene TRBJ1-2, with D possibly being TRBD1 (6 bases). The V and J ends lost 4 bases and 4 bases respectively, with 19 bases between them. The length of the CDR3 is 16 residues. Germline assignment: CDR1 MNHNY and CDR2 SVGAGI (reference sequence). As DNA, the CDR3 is TGTGCCAGCAGTTTATTTGACGTACAGGGTCCCTATGGCTACACCTTC. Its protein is CASSLFDVQGPYGYTF.

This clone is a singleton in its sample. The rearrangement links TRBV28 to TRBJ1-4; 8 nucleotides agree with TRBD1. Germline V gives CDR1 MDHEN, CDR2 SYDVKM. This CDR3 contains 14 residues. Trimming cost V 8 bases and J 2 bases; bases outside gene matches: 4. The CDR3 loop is CASSGQDTNEKLFF. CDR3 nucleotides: TGTGCCAGCTCGGGACAGGACACTAATGAAAAACTGTTTTTT.

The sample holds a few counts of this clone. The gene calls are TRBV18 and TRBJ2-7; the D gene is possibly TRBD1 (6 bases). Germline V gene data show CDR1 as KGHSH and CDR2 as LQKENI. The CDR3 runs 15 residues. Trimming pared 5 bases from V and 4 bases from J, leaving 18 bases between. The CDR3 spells CASSESQGRGYEQYF. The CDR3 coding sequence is TGTGCCAGCTCAGAGAGCCAGGGGAGAGGGTACGAGCAGTACTTC.

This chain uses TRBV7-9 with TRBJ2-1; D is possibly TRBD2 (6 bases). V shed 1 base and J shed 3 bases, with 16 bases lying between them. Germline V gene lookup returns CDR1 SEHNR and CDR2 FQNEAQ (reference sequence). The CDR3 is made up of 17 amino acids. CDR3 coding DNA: TGTGCCAGCAGCTTAGTCGGGTTGACTAGGGGCTACAATGAGCAGTTCTTC. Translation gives CASSLVGLTRGYNEQFF.

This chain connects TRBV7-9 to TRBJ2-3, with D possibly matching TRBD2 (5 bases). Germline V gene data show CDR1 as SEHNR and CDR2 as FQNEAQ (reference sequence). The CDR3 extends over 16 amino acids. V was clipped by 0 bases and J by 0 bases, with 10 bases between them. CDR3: CASSLATRTSTDTQYF. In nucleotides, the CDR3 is TGTGCCAGCAGCTTAGCCACTCGGACTAGCACAGATACGCAGTATTTT.

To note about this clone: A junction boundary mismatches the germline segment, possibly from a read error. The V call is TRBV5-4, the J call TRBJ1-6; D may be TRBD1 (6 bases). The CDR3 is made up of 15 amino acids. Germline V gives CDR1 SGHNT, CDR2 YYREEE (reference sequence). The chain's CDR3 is CASNLEGGARTPLHF. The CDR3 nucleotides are TGTGCCAGCAACTTGGAGGGGGGGGCGAGGACACCCCTCCACTTT. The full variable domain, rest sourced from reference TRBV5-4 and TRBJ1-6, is ETGVTQSPTHLIKTRGQQVTLRCSSQSGHNTVSWYQQALGQGPQFIFQYYREEENGRGNFPPRFSGLQFPNYSSELNVNALELDDSALYLCASNLEGGARTPLHFGNGTRLTVT.

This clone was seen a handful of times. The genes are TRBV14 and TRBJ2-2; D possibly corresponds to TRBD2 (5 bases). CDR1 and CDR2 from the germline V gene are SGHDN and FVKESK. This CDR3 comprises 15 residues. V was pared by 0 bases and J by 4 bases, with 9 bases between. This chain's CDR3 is CASSQESSGTGELFF. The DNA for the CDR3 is TGTGCCAGCAGCCAAGAGTCGAGCGGCACCGGGGAGCTGTTTTTT.

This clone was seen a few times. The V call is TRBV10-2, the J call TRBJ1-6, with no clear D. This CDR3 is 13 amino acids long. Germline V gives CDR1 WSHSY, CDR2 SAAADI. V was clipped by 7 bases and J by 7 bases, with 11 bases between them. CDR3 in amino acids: CASKMANNSPLHF. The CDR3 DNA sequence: TGCGCCAGCAAGATGGCCAACAATTCACCCCTCCACTTT.

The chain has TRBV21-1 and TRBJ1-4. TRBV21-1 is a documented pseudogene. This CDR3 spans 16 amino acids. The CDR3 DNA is TGTGCCAGCAGCAAAGAAGGTCCCGCAACTAATGAAAAACTGTTTTTT. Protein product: CASSKEGPATNEKLFF.

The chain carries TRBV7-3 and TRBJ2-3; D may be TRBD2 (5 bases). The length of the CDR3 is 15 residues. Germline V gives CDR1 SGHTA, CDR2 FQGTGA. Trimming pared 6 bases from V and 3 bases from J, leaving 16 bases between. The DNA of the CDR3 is TGTGCCAGCAGTTCGAGGGTAGACTCGACAGATACGCAGTATTTT. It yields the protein CASSSRVDSTDTQYF.

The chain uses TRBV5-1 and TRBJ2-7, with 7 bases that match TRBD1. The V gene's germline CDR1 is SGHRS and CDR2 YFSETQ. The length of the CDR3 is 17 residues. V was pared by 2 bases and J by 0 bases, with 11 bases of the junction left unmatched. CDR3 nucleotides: TGCGCCAGCAGCTTCCAATCCGGGACAGAAAGCTCCTACGAGCAGTACTTC. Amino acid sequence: CASSFQSGTESSYEQYF.

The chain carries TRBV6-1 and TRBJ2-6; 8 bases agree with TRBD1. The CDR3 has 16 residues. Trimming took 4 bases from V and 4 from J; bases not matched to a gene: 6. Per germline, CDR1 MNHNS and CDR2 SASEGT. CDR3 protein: CASSGGRGLGANVLTF. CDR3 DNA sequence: TGTGCCAGCAGTGGGGGCAGGGGGCTCGGGGCCAACGTCCTGACTTTC.

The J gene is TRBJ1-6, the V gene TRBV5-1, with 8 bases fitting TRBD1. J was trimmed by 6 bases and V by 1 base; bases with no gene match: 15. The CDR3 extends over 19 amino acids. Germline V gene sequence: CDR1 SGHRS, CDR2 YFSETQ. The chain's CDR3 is CASSLRWQGALIGNSPLHF. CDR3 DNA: TGCGCCAGCAGCTTGAGGTGGCAGGGGGCCCTAATCGGTAATTCACCCCTCCACTTT.

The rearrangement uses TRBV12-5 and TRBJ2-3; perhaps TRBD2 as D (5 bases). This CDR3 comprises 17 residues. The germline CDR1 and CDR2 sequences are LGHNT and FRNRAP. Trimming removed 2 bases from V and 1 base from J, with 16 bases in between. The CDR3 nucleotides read TGTGCTAGTGGTTTGCCCGACGGAGGTGGGGGCACAGATACGCAGTATTTT. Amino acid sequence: CASGLPDGGGGTDTQYF.

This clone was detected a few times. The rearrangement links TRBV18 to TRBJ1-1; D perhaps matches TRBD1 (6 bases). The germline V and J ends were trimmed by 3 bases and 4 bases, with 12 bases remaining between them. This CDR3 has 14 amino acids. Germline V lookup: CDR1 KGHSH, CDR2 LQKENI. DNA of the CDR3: TGTGCCAGCTCACCGCGAGGGGGGGGCACTGAAGCTTTCTTT. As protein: CASSPRGGGTEAFF. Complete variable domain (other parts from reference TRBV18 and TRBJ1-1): NAGVMQNPRHLVRRRGQEARLRCSPMKGHSHVYWYRQLPEEGLKFMVYLQKENIIDESGMPKERFSAEFPKEGPSILRIQQVVRGDSAAYFCASSPRGGGTEAFFGQGTRLTVV.

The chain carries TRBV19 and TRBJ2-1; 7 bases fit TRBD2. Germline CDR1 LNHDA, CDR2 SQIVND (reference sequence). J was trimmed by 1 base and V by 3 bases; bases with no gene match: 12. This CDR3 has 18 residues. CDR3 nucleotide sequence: TGTGCCAGTAGTATTGTTGATTGGCGGGGGTCGTCCTACAATGAGCAGTTCTTC. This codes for CASSIVDWRGSSYNEQFF.

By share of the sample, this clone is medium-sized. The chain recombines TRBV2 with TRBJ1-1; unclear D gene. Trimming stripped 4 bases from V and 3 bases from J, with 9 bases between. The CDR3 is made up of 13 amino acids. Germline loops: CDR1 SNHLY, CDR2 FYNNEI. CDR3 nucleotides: TGTGCCAGCAGTGTCGACGGTTACACTGAAGCTTTCTTT. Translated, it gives CASSVDGYTEAFF.

The CDR3 DNA reads as TGCGCCAGCAGCTTGGCGGACAGGAAGGGCTATGGCTACACCTTC. Protein product: CASSLADRKGYGYTF. V usage is TRBV5-1 and J usage is TRBJ1-2; 7 bases are shared with TRBD1. This CDR3 has 15 amino acids. Germline V gene data show CDR1 as SGHRS and CDR2 as YFSETQ. The J segment lost 4 bases and the V segment lost 0 bases, leaving 6 bases of the junction unmatched.